The table lists the clone carrying this T cell receptor beta chain with many counts. The antigen remains undetermined. This record comes from a study of T cells in Graves' hyperthyroidism and ophthalmopathy. Findings of the study overall: For ophthalmopathy, model prediction preceded onset by a median around six months.

RNA transcripts provided the source from which TCR beta CDR3 regions were amplified. TCR CDR3 underwent first-round RT-PCR with the HTBI primer set. TCRdb called the multiplex PCR reads again in MiXCR, with one record for every CDR3 protein. The table lists just over 550,000 distinct CDR3 sequences, more than 45% of them singletons. Germline-derived CDR1 and CDR2 are SEHNR and FQNEAQ (reference sequence). Trimming removed 4 bases from V and 5 bases from J, with 23 bases in between. This CDR3 has 17 residues. Diagnostic decisions used clinical symptoms, serum thyroxine and TRAb, thyroid ultrasound and orbital computed tomography.

The chain joins TRBV7-9 to TRBJ2-5; D assignment may be TRBD1 or TRBD2 (5 bases each). Sequencing used peripheral blood or thyroid tissue (not recorded which). The receptor comes from a woman between 18 and 30 years old with Graves' hyperthyroidism. CDR3 sequence (DNA): TGTGCCAGCAGCTACGGACTCCGGGACCTCGCTCCGGAGACCCAGTACTTC. It yields the protein CASSYGLRDLAPETQYF.